These 20 T cell receptor beta chains originate from one sample sequenced in a study of PD-1 blockade in classical Hodgkin lymphoma. Every single patient, without exception, relapsed after autologous stem cell transplantation, and brentuximab vedotin exposure varied. Only in-frame clones appear in the TCRdb table, and some are missing; sequencing was by immunoSEQ multiplex PCR. This sample yields roughly 15,000 clones, of which 55% to 70% are seen a single time; more than 6.5% belongs to the top ten. Sample: peripheral blood mononuclear cells (PBMCs), taken before the second cycle of nivolumab. Source of these receptors: a human donor with classical Hodgkin lymphoma.

The V and J genes are TRBV7-2 and TRBJ2-4; D unresolved. Germline lookup yields CDR1 SGHTA and CDR2 FQGNSA. Deletions cut 0 bases from V and 10 bases from J, with 10 bases between. The CDR3 covers 13 residues. Here the CDR3 reads CASSLASSPIQYF. The DNA for the CDR3 is TGTGCCAGCAGCTTAGCTTCCTCGCCAATTCAGTACTTC.

V usage is TRBV9 and J usage is TRBJ2-3; D is perhaps TRBD1 (5 bases). The CDR3 runs 15 residues. The V end was cut by 0 bases, the J end by 0 bases, with 8 bases between. The V gene's germline CDR1 is SGDLS and CDR2 YYNGEE. CDR3: CASSVGQHSTDTQYF. DNA of the CDR3: TGTGCCAGCAGCGTAGGACAGCATAGCACAGATACGCAGTATTTT.

This clone was detected once. J is TRBJ1-2 and V is TRBV28; 7 bases fit TRBD1. V was clipped by 4 bases and J by 2 bases; unmatched bases: 4. The V gene's germline CDR1 is MDHEN and CDR2 SYDVKM. The CDR3 has 14 amino acids. The CDR3 DNA reads TGTGCCAGCAGTTCCTCGACAGGGAACTATGGCTACACCTTC. Protein product: CASSSSTGNYGYTF.

This clone has just one count. The chain uses TRBV28 and TRBJ2-3, with no clear D. Germline values: CDR1 MDHEN, CDR2 SYDVKM. Trimming stripped 6 bases from V and 2 bases from J, with 15 bases between. The CDR3 is made up of 15 amino acids. The CDR3: CASSSTSRHTDTQYF. The CDR3 bases are TGTGCCAGCAGCTCCACAAGCCGACACACAGATACGCAGTATTTT.

This clone was observed a few times. The rearrangement joins TRBV13 to TRBJ2-2; 7 bases agree with TRBD2. The germline CDR1 and CDR2 sequences are PRHDT and FYEKMQ (reference sequence). This CDR3 contains 16 residues. J was trimmed by 1 base and V by 5 bases; bases with no gene match: 7. The CDR3 spells CASSDPTSRNTGELFF. CDR3 nucleotide sequence: TGTGCCAGCAGCGACCCGACTAGCCGGAACACCGGGGAGCTGTTTTTT. Full variable domain (rest looked up from reference TRBV13 and TRBJ2-2): AAGVIQSPRHLIKEKRETATLKCYPIPRHDTVYWYQQGPGQDPQFLISFYEKMQSDKGSIPDRFSAQQFSDYHSELNMSSLELGDSALYFCASSDPTSRNTGELFFGEGSRLTVL.

The V call is TRBV2, the J call TRBJ2-7; the D gene is possibly TRBD2 (6 bases). This CDR3 is 13 amino acids long. The V gene lost 8 bases and the J gene lost 2 bases, with 13 bases spanning the gap. Germline CDR1 SNHLY, CDR2 FYNNEI. Written as DNA, the CDR3 is TGTGCCAGCGGAGGAGGGCCAACCTACGAGCAGTACTTC. Translated, it gives CASGGGPTYEQYF.

V is TRBV2 and J is TRBJ2-7; a possible D gene is TRBD1 (5 bases). Germline V gene lookup returns CDR1 SNHLY and CDR2 FYNNEI. Trimming cost V 6 bases and J 1 base, with 10 bases left between them. The CDR3 is 13 residues long. In DNA, the CDR3 is TGTGCCAGCAGCCCCGACAGTTCCTACGAGCAGTACTTC. Encoded protein: CASSPDSSYEQYF.

CDR3 DNA sequence: TGTGCCAGCAGTTACGCGGCAGGGGGCTCCTACGAGCAGTACTTC. Its translation: CASSYAAGGSYEQYF. The chain has TRBV6-5 and TRBJ2-7; TRBD1 aligns across 7 bases. CDR1 MNHEY and CDR2 SVGAGI come from the germline V gene. After removal of 2 bases from V and 0 bases from J, the junction contained 4 bases not matched to a gene. The CDR3 length is 15 residues.

The chain combines TRBV7-7 with TRBJ2-7; 11 bases fit TRBD1. The CDR3 contains 15 residues. Germline assignment: CDR1 SSHAT and CDR2 FNYEAQ (reference sequence). V lost 4 bases and J lost 0; bases outside the gene matches: 2. The CDR3 spells CASSSGTGGSYEQYF. For the CDR3, the DNA is TGTGCCAGCAGCTCCGGGACAGGGGGCTCCTACGAGCAGTACTTC.

Judged by abundance, this clone is medium-sized. The chain uses TRBV5-6 and TRBJ1-1; D gene unclear. V lost 3 bases and J 4 bases, leaving 13 bases between the germline ends. This CDR3 has 14 residues. Germline assignment: CDR1 SGHDT and CDR2 YYEEEE. CDR3 nucleotides: TGTGCCAGCAGCTGGGCTAGTTTCGGCACTGAAGCTTTCTTT. It specifies CASSWASFGTEAFF.

The chain couples TRBV11-2 to TRBJ2-3; D is perhaps TRBD2 (6 bases). This CDR3 is 17 amino acids long. Germline-derived CDR1 and CDR2 are SGHAT and FQNNGV. Trimming cost V 3 bases and J 1 base, with 17 bases left between them. CDR3: CASSLDPRGRGTDTQYF. In DNA form, the CDR3 reads TGTGCCAGCAGCTTGGATCCCCGGGGGAGAGGCACAGATACGCAGTATTTT.

This clone was seen a handful of times. The genes are TRBV2 and TRBJ1-5; D might be TRBD1 (6 bases). V lost 8 bases and J 4 bases, leaving 15 bases between the germline ends. The germline CDR1 and CDR2 sequences are SNHLY and FYNNEI. The CDR3 sequence is 14 residues long. In nucleotides, the CDR3 is TGTGCCAGCCGAGAGCCAGGGGCGAATCAGCCCCAGCATTTT. This codes for CASREPGANQPQHF.

The J gene is TRBJ2-7, the V gene TRBV10-3; maybe TRBD2 (5 bases). Looked up from germline, CDR1 is ENHRY and CDR2 is SYGVKD. The CDR3 covers 14 residues. V gave up 6 bases and J gave up 5 bases, with 17 bases separating them. The CDR3 here is CAIRDPTRSDEQYF. CDR3 DNA sequence: TGTGCCATCAGGGACCCTACTAGGTCCGACGAGCAGTACTTC.

This chain links TRBV19 with TRBJ1-1; D uncertain. This CDR3 has 13 amino acids. Looked up from germline, CDR1 is LNHDA and CDR2 is SQIVND (reference sequence). V lost 7 bases and J lost 4, with 13 bases in between. For the CDR3, the DNA is TGTGCCAGTAATTACCCGGGCACCACTGAAGCTTTCTTT. Its protein is CASNYPGTTEAFF.

J is TRBJ2-7 and V is TRBV10-3, with D uncertain. Per the germline V gene, CDR1 is ENHRY and CDR2 is SYGVKD. The CDR3 covers 15 residues. Trimming removed 3 bases from V and 7 bases from J, with 19 bases in between. CDR3 nucleotide sequence: TGTGCCATCAGTGATCAGATAGGAGCGAGTGGGGAGCAGTACTTC. Translated, it gives CAISDQIGASGEQYF.

On this clone: This specimen includes other DNA sequences encoding the same CDR3. V usage is TRBV7-2 and J usage is TRBJ1-2, with D hard to call. The V and J ends lost 0 bases and 7 bases respectively, with 9 bases between them. Germline V gene data show CDR1 as SGHTA and CDR2 as FQGNSA. This CDR3 comprises 13 residues. CDR3 nucleotide sequence: TGTGCCAGCAGCTTAGCGCTAAGAGGTGGCTACACCTTC. Protein product: CASSLALRGGYTF.

In DNA form, the CDR3 reads TGTGCCATCAGTGAGTCGATGGACAGGGCTTCGGGCGAGCAGTACTTC. Translating it yields CAISESMDRASGEQYF. J is TRBJ2-7 and V is TRBV10-3, with 8 nucleotides matching TRBD1. With V trimmed by 0 bases and J by 6 bases, 10 bases remained unmatched. The germline CDR1 and CDR2 sequences are ENHRY and SYGVKD. This CDR3 is 16 amino acids long.

J is TRBJ2-7 and V is TRBV11-2; a weak D match, TRBD1 (6 bases). Germline V gene lookup returns CDR1 SGHAT and CDR2 FQNNGV. Trimming removed 5 bases at V and 3 bases at J, with 11 bases between. CDR3 length equals 13 residues. CDR3 region: CASSVQGIYEQYF. The CDR3 nucleotides read TGTGCCAGCAGCGTTCAGGGGATCTACGAGCAGTACTTC.

CDR3 sequence: CASSLQGSSTDTQYF. DNA of the CDR3: TGTGCCAGCAGCTTACAGGGGAGTAGCACAGATACGCAGTATTTT. The chain links TRBV7-3 to TRBJ2-3, with D tentatively TRBD1 (6 bases). V was cut by 2 bases and J by 0 bases, with 9 bases left in between. Germline V gives CDR1 SGHTA, CDR2 FQGTGA. The CDR3 covers 15 residues.

The rearrangement uses TRBV4-1 and TRBJ2-1, with D possibly matching TRBD2 (6 bases). This CDR3 has 16 amino acids. Germline values: CDR1 MGHRA, CDR2 YSYEKL. V was shortened by 1 base and J by 0 bases, with 10 bases between the two germline ends. The CDR3 region is CASSQGGLSSYNEQFF. The CDR3 DNA follows: TGCGCCAGCAGCCAAGGGGGACTGAGCTCCTACAATGAGCAGTTCTTC.